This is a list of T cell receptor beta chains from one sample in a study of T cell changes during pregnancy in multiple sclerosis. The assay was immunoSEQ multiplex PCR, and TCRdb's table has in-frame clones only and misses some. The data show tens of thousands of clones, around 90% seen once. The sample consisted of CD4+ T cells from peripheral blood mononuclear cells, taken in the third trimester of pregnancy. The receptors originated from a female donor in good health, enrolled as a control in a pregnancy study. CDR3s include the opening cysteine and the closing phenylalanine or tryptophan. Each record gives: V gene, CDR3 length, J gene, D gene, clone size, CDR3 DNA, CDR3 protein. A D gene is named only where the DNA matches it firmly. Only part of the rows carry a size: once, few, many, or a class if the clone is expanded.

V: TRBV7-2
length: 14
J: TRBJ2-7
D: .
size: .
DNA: TGTGCCAGCAGCTTAAAAGACAGGCACTACGAGCAGTACTTC
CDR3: CASSLKDRHYEQYF

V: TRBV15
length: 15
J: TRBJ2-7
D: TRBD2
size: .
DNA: TGTGCCACCAGCCCGGCGGGAGGGGGTTTTTACGAGCAGTACTTC
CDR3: CATSPAGGGFYEQYF

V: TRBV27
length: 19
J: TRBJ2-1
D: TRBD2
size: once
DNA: TGTGCCAGCAGTCGAACACCCCTCCCTAGCGGGGGGGCCTACAATGAGCAGTTCTTC
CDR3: CASSRTPLPSGGAYNEQFF

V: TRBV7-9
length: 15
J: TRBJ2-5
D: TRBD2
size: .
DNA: TGTGCCAGCAGCAGGACTAGCGGGAACCAAGAGACCCAGTACTTC
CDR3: CASSRTSGNQETQYF

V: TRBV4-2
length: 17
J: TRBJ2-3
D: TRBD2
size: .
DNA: TGTGCCAGCAGCCAACTATCGGCTAGCGGGGGGGTAGATACGCAGTATTTT
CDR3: CASSQLSASGGVDTQYF

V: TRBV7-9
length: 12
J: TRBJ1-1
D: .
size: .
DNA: TGTGCCAGCAGCTACAGGCTAGCTGAAGCTTTCTTT
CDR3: CASSYRLAEAFF

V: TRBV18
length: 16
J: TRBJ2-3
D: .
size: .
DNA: TGTGCCAGCTCACCCGTGGGAGGTCCTAGCACAGATACGCAGTATTTT
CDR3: CASSPVGGPSTDTQYF

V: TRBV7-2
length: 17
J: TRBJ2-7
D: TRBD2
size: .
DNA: TGTGCCAGCAGCTTAGGGGGGACTAGCGGGGTGACCTACGAGCAGTACTTC
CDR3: CASSLGGTSGVTYEQYF

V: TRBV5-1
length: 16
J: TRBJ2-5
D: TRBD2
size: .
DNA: TGCGCCAGCAGCTCCCGGGAGAGCGGGGGCCAAGAGACCCAGTACTTC
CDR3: CASSSRESGGQETQYF

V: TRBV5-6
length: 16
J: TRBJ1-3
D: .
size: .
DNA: TGTGCCAGCAGCTTACGCGGTGTCCACTCTGGAAACACCATATATTTT
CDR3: CASSLRGVHSGNTIYF

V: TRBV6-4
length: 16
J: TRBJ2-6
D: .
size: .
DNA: TGTGCCAGCAGTGAGGAGGGGAACTCTGGGGCCAACGTCCTGACTTTC
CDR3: CASSEEGNSGANVLTF

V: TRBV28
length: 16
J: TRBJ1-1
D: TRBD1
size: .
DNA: TGTGCCAGCAGACCGGGACAGGGGAATTTGAACACTGAAGCTTTCTTT
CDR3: CASRPGQGNLNTEAFF

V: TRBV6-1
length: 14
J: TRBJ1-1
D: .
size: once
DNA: TGTGCCAGCTCGGGGGGTAAAGGCGGGACTGAAGCTTTCTTT
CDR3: CASSGGKGGTEAFF

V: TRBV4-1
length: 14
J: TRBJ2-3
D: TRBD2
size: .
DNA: TGCGCCAGCAGCCAAGGTGGGGGGGCAGATACGCAGTATTTT
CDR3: CASSQGGGADTQYF

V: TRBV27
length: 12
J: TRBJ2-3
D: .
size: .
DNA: TGTGCCAGCAGTTCTTACACAGATACGCAGTATTTT
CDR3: CASSSYTDTQYF

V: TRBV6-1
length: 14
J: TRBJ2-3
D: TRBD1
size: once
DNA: TGTGCCAGCAGGAGGGGACAGAACACAGATACGCAGTATTTT
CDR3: CASRRGQNTDTQYF

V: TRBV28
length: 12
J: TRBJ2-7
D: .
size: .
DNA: TGTGCCAGCAGTTCGCAGGGCCTAGGGCAGTACTTC
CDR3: CASSSQGLGQYF

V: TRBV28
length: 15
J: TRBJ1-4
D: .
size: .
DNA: TGTGCCAGCACCAATGGGGGGACAACTAATGAAAAACTGTTTTTT
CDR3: CASTNGGTTNEKLFF

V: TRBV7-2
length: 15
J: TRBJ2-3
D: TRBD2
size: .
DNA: TGTGCCAGCAGCTTAGAGGCTAGCGGGGGTGTTACGCAGTATTTT
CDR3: CASSLEASGGVTQYF

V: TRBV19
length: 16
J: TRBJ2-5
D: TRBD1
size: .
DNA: TGTGCCAGTAGTTTAGGTAGGGGACAGGGACTGGAGACCCAGTACTTC
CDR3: CASSLGRGQGLETQYF

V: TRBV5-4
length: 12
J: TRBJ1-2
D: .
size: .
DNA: TGTGCCAGCAGCTTGGGGGCTGGGGGCTACACCTTC
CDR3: CASSLGAGGYTF

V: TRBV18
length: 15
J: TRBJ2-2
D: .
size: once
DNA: TGTGCCAGCTCACCACAACAGTTAGACACCGGGGAGCTGTTTTTT
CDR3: CASSPQQLDTGELFF

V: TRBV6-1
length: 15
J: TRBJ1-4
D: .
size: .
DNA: TGTGCCAGCAGCGACACGGGGAGAACTAATGAAAAACTGTTTTTT
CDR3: CASSDTGRTNEKLFF

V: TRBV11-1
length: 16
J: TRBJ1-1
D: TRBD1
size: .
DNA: TGTGCCAGCAACCCTACAGGGGGCCGTACGAACACTGAAGCTTTCTTT
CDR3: CASNPTGGRTNTEAFF

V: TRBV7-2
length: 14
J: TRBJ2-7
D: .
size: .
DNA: TGTGCCAGCAGCTCGGGACTCCACACTATCGAGCAGTACTTC
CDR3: CASSSGLHTIEQYF

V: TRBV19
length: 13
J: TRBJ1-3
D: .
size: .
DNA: TGTGCCAGCAGGGAGGGCTCTGGAAACACCATATATTTT
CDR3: CASREGSGNTIYF

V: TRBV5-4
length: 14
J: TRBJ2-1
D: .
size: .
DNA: TGTGCCAGCAGCTTTGTGTTAGCGGACAATGAGCAGTTCTTC
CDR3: CASSFVLADNEQFF

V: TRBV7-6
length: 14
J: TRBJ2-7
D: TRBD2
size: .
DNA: TGTGCCAGCAGCTTAACTAGCGGGGGCTACGAGCAGTACTTC
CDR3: CASSLTSGGYEQYF

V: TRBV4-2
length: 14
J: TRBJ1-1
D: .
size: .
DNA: TGTGCCAGCAGCCAGGAGGGACGAGGGACTGAAGCTTTCTTT
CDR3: CASSQEGRGTEAFF

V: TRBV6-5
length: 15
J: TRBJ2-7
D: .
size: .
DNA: TGTGCCAGCAGTTCCCCGGGTCGCAACAGGGACGAGCAGTACTTC
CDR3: CASSSPGRNRDEQYF

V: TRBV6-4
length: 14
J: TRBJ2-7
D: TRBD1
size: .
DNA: TGTGCCAGCAGTAAAGACCAGGGGGCCTACGAGCAGTACTTC
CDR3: CASSKDQGAYEQYF

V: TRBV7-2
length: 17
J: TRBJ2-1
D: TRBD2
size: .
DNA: TGTGCCAGCAGCTTAGTGGCTAGCGGGGGCTCCTACAATGAGCAGTTCTTC
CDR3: CASSLVASGGSYNEQFF

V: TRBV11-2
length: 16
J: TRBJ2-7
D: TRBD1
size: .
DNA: TGTGCCAGCACCCAAAACTCCGGGACAGCTTCCTACGAGCAGTACTTC
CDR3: CASTQNSGTASYEQYF

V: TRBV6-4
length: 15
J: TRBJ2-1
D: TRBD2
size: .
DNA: TGTGCCAGCAGTGAATCCAGCGGGGGGAGCGATGAGCAGTTCTTC
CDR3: CASSESSGGSDEQFF

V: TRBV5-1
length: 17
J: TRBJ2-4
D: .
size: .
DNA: TGCGCCAGCACCCTTGGAGGTGGCCTCTCCGGTAAAAACATTCAGTACTTC
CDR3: CASTLGGGLSGKNIQYF

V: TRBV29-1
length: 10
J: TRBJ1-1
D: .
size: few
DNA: TGCAGCATTACGACAGGTGAAGCTTTCTTT
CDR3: CSITTGEAFF

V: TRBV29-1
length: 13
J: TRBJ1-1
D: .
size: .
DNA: TGCAGCGGAGGACAGAGTATGAACACTGAAGCTTTCTTT
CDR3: CSGGQSMNTEAFF

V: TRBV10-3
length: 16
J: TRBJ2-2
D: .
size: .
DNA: TGTGCCATCCGACGGCTTTTGACAGCGAACACCGGGGAGCTGTTTTTT
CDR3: CAIRRLLTANTGELFF

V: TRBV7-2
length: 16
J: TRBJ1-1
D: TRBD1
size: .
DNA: TGTGCCAGCAGTTTCTCCCCCACAGGGGACAACACTGAAGCTTTCTTT
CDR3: CASSFSPTGDNTEAFF

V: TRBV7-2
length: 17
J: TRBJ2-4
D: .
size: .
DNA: TGTGCCAGCAGCTCCCTCCCGGGACAACTAGCCAAAAACATTCAGTACTTC
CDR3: CASSSLPGQLAKNIQYF

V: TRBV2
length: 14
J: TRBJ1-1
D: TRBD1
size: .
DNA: TGTGCCACCAGTCGGGACAGGGTCCCCACTGAAGCTTTCTTT
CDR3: CATSRDRVPTEAFF

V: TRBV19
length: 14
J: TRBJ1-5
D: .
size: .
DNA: TGTGCCAGTAGTGCGGACAGAGAAGGTCAGCCCCAGCATTTT
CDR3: CASSADREGQPQHF

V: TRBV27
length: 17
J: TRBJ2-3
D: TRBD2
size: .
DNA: TGTGCCAGCAGTCCCCAACTACTAGCGGGAGTGGGAGATACGCAGTATTTT
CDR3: CASSPQLLAGVGDTQYF

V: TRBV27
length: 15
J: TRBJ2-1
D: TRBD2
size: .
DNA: TGTGCCAGCAGTTTGTCCGGGACTAGTGGCAATGAGCAGTTCTTC
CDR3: CASSLSGTSGNEQFF

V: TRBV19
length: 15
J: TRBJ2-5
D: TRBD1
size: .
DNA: TGTGCCAGTAGTATAACAGGGGGCGGACAAGAGACCCAGTACTTC
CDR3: CASSITGGGQETQYF

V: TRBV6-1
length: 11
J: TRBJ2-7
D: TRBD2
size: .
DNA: TGTGCCATCTCGGGAGGATACGAGCAGTACTTC
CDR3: CAISGGYEQYF

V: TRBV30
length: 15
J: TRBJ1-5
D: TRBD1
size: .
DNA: TGTGCCTGGAGCCCGGGACAGGGGTTCAATCAGCCCCAGCATTTT
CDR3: CAWSPGQGFNQPQHF

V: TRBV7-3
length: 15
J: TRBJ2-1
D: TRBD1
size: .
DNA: TGTGCCAGCAGCCCTGACAGGGGGCCCTACAATGAGCAGTTCTTC
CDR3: CASSPDRGPYNEQFF

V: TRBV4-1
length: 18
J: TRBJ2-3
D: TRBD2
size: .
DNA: TGCGCCAGCAGCCAAGTCCCCCTGACTAGCGGTTCCACAGATACGCAGTATTTT
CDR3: CASSQVPLTSGSTDTQYF

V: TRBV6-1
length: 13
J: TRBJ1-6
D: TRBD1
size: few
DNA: TGTGCCACTAGGACAGGCGTTAATTCACCCCTCCACTTT
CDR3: CATRTGVNSPLHF

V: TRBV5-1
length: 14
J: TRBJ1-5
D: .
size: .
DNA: TGCGCCAGCAGCTTGGCAGGGAGCAATCAGCCCCAGCATTTT
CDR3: CASSLAGSNQPQHF

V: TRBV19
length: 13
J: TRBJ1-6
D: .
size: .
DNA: TGTGCCAGTAGTGCCACAGGGAATTCACCCCTCCACTTT
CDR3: CASSATGNSPLHF

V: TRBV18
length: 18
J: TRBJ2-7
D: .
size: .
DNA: TGTGCCAGCTCACAAACACTCCACCGTGAGACTAGTGTCTACGAGCAGTACTTC
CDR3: CASSQTLHRETSVYEQYF

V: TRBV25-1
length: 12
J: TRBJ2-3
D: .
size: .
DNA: TGTGCCAGCAGTGACCTCAGGGTTGCGCAGTATTTT
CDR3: CASSDLRVAQYF

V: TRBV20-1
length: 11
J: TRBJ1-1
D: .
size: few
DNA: TGCAGTGCTAGTCTCAGCACTGAAGCTTTCTTT
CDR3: CSASLSTEAFF

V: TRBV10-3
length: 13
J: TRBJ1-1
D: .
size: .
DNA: TGTGCCATTACACAGGGTACGGGTACTGAAGCTTTCTTT
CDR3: CAITQGTGTEAFF

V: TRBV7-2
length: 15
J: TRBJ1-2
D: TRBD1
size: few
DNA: TGTGCCAGCAGCCGTTTCGGGACAGGGAGAGGCGGCTACACCTTC
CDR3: CASSRFGTGRGGYTF

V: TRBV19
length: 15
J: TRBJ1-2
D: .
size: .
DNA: TGTGCCAGTAGTATAGAGGAAGGCAGGGCGCATGGCTACACCTTC
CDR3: CASSIEEGRAHGYTF

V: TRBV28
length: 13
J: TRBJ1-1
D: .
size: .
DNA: TGTGCCAGCAGTTTAGGGAGGGTCACTGAAGCTTTCTTT
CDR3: CASSLGRVTEAFF